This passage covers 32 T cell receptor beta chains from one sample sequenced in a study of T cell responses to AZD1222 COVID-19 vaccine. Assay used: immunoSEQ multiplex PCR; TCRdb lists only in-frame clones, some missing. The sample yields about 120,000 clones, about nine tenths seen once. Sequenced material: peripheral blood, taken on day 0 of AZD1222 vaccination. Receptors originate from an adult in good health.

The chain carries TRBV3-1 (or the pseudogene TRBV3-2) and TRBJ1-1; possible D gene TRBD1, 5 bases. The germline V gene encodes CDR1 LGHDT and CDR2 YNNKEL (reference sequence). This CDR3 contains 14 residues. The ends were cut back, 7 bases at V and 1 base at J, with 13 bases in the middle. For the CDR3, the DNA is TGTGCCAGCACCCAGGGAGCAGGGAACACTGAAGCTTTCTTT. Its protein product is CASTQGAGNTEAFF.

CDR3 residues: CASSHNGNNYGYTF. As DNA, the CDR3 is TGTGCCAGCAGCCATAACGGCAATAACTATGGCTACACCTTC. This chain connects TRBV7-2 to TRBJ1-2; D call uncertain. CDR3 length: 14 residues. Looked up from germline, CDR1 is SGHTA and CDR2 is FQGNSA. The germline V and J ends were trimmed by 5 bases and 1 base, with 11 bases remaining between them.

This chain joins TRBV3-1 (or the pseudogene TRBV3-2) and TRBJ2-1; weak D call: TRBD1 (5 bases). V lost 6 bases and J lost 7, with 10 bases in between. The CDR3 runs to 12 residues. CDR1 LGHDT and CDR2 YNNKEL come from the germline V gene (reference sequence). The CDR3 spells CASSRRVNEQFF. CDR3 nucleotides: TGTGCCAGCAGTCGCAGGGTAAATGAGCAGTTCTTC.

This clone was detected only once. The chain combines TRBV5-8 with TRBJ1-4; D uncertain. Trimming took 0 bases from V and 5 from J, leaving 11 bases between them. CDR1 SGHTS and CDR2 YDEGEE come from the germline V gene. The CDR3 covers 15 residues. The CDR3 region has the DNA TGTGCCAGCAGCTTGGCGAGGTGGGGAAATGAAAAACTGTTTTTT. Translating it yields CASSLARWGNEKLFF.

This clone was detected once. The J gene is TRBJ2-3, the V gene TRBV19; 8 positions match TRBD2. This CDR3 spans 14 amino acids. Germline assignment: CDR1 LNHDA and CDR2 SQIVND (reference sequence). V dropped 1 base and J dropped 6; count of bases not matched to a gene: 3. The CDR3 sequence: CASSIGASGDTQYF. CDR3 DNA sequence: TGTGCCAGTAGTATAGGGGCTAGCGGGGATACGCAGTATTTT.

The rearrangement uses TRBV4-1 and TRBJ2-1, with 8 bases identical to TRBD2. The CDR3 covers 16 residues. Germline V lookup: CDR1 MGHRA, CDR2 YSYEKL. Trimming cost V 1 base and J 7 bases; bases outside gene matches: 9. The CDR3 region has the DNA TGCGCCAGCAGCCAAGTCCCGGGACTAGGAACAAATGAGCAGTTCTTC. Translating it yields CASSQVPGLGTNEQFF.

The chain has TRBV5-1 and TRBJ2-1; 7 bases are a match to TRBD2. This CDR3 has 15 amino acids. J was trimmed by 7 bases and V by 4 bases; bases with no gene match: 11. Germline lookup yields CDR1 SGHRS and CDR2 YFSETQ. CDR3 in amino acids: CASSPSGTRGNEQFF. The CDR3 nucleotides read TGCGCCAGCAGCCCTAGCGGTACTCGGGGTAATGAGCAGTTCTTC.

The CDR3 sequence: CASSLENIQYF. Written as DNA, the CDR3 is TGTGCCAGCTCACTAGAAAACATTCAGTACTTC. The chain links TRBV18 to TRBJ2-4; D is undetermined. V lost 4 bases to trimming and J lost 5 bases, with 3 bases between them. The germline CDR1 and CDR2 sequences are KGHSH and LQKENI. This CDR3 contains 11 residues.

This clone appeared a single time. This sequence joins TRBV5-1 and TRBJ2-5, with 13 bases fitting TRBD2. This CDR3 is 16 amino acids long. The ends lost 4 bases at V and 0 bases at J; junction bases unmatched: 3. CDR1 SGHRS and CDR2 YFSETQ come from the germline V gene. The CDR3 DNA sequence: TGCGCCAGCAGCAAAGGACTAGCGGGGGACCAAGAGACCCAGTACTTC. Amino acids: CASSKGLAGDQETQYF.

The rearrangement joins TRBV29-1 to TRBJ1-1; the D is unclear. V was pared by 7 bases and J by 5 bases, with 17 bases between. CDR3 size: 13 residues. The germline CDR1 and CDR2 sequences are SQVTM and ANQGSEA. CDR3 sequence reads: CSAGQGSGTEAFF. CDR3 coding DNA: TGCAGCGCCGGTCAAGGCTCGGGGACTGAAGCTTTCTTT.

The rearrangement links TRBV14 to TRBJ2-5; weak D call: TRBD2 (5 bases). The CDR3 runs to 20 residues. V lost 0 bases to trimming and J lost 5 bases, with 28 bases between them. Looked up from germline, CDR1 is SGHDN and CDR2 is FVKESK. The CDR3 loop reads CASSQDRGNPVLTQHETQYF. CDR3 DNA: TGTGCCAGCAGCCAAGACCGGGGAAACCCGGTTCTTACCCAACACGAGACCCAGTACTTC.

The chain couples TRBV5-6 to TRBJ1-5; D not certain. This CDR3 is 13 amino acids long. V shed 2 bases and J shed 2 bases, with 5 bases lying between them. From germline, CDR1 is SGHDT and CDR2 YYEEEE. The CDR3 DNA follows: TGTGCCAGCAGCTTTGGGGGCAATCAGCCCCAGCATTTT. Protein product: CASSFGGNQPQHF.

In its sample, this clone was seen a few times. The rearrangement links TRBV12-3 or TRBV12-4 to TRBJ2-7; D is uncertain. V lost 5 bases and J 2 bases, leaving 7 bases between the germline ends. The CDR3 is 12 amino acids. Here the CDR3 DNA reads TGTGCCAGCAGTAATCCGACCTACGAGCAGTACTTC. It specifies CASSNPTYEQYF.

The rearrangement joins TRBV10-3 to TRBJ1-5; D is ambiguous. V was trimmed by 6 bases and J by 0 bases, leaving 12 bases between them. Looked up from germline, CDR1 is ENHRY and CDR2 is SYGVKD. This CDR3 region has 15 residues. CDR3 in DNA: TGTGCCATCAGGCAGACAATGGATAGCAATCAGCCCCAGCATTTT. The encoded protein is CAIRQTMDSNQPQHF.

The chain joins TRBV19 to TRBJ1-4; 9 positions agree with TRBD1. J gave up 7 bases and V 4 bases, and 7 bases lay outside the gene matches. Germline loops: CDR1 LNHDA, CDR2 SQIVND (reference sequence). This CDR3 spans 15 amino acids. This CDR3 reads CASSNTGGAGEKLFF. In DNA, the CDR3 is TGTGCCAGTAGTAACACAGGGGGCGCAGGTGAAAAACTGTTTTTT.

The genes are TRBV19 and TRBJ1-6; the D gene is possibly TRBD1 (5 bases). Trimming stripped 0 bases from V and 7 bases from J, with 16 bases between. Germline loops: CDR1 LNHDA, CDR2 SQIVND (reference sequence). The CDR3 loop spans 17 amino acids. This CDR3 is CASSIDRGGRRNSPLHF. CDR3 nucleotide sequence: TGTGCCAGTAGTATAGATCGGGGGGGACGCCGGAATTCACCCCTCCACTTT.

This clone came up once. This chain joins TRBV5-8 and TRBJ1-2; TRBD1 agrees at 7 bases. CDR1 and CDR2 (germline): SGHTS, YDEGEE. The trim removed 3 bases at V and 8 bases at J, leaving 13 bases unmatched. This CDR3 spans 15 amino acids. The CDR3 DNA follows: TGTGCCAGCAGCTCCGGGACAGTACGCTCCGGCGGCTACACCTTC. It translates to CASSSGTVRSGGYTF.

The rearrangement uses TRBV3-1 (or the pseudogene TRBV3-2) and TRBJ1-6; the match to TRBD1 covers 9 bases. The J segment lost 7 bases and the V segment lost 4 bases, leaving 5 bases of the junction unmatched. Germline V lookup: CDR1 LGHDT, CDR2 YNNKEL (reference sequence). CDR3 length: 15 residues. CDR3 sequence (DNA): TGTGCCAGCAGCCGGGACAGGGTCCCAAATTCACCCCTCCACTTT. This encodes CASSRDRVPNSPLHF.

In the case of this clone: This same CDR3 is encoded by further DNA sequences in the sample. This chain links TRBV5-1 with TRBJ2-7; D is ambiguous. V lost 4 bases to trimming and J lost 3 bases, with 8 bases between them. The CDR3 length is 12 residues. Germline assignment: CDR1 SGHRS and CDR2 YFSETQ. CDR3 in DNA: TGCGCCAGCAGCCCCGGCGGCTACGAGCAGTACTTC. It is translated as CASSPGGYEQYF. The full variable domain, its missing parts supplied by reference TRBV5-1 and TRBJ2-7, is KAGVTQTPRYLIKTRGQQVTLSCSPISGHRSVSWYQQTPGQGLQFLFEYFSETQRNKGNFPGRFSGRQFSNSRSEMNVSTLELGDSALYLCASSPGGYEQYFGPGTRLTVT.

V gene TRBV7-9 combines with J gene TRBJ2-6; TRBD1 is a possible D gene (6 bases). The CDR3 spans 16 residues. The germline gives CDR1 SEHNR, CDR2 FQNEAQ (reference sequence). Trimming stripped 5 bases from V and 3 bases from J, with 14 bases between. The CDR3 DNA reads TGTGCCAGCAGCCCGACAGGTTTCAGTGGGGCCAACGTCCTGACTTTC. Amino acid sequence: CASSPTGFSGANVLTF. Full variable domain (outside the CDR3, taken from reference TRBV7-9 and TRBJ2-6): DTGVSQNPRHKITKRGQNVTFRCDPISEHNRLYWYRQTLGQGPEFLTYFQNEAQLEKSRLLSDRFSAERPKGSFSTLEIQRTEQGDSAMYLCASSPTGFSGANVLTFGAGSRLTVL.

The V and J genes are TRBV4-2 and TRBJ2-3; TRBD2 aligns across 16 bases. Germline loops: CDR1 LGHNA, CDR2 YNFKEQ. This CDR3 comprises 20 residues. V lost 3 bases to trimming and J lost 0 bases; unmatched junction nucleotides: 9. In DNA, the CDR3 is TGTGCCAGCAGCCAGGCAATATCGGGACTAGCGGGGGGGAGCACAGATACGCAGTATTTT. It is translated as CASSQAISGLAGGSTDTQYF.

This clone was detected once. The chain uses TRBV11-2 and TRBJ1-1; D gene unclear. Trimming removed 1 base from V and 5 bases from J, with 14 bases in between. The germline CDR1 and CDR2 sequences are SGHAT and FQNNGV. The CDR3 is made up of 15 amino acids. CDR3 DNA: TGTGCCAGCAGCTTAGTACGGGGAGGTTGGACTGAAGCTTTCTTT. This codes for CASSLVRGGWTEAFF.

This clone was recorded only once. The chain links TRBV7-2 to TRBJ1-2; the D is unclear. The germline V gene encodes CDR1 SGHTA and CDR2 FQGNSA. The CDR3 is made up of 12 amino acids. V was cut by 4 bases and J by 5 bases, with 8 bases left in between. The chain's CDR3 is CASSSQGYGYTF. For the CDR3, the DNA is TGTGCCAGCAGCTCCCAAGGGTATGGCTACACCTTC. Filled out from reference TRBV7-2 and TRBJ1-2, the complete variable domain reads GAGVSQSPSNKVTEKGKDVELRCDPISGHTALYWYRQSLGQGLEFLIYFQGNSAPDKSGLPSDRFSAERTGGSVSTLTIQRTQQEDSAVYLCASSSQGYGYTFGSGTRLTVV.

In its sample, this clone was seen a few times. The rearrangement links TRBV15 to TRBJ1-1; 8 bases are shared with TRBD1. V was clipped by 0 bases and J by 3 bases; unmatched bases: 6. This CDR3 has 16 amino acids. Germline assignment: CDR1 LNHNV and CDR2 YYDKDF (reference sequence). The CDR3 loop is CATSRDRGQGYTEAFF. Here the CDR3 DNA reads TGTGCCACCAGCAGAGATAGAGGACAGGGCTACACTGAAGCTTTCTTT.

The CDR3 DNA reads as TGTGCCAGCAGCCAAGCTAACTATGGCTACACCTTC. Residues: CASSQANYGYTF. The chain employs TRBV14 and TRBJ1-2; the D is unclear. The CDR3 is 12 residues long. Germline-derived CDR1 and CDR2 are SGHDN and FVKESK. Trimming cost V 1 base and J 0 bases, with 0 bases left between them.

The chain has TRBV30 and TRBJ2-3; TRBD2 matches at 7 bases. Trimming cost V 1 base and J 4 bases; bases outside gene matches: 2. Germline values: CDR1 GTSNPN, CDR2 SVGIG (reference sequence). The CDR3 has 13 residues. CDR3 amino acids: CAWSGGGSDTQYF. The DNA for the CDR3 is TGTGCCTGGAGTGGGGGGGGGTCAGATACGCAGTATTTT. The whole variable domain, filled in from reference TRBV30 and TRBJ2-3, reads SQTIHQWPATLVQPVGSPLSLECTVEGTSNPNLYWYRQAAGRGLQLLFYSVGIGQISSEVPQNLSASRPQDRQFILSSKKLLLSDSGFYLCAWSGGGSDTQYFGPGTRLTVL.

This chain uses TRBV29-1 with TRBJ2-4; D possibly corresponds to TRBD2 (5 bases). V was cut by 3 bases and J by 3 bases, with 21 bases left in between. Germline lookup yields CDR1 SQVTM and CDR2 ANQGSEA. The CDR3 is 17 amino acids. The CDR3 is CSVERVSWARFKNIQYF. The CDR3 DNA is TGCAGCGTTGAGAGGGTCTCCTGGGCAAGGTTCAAAAACATTCAGTACTTC.

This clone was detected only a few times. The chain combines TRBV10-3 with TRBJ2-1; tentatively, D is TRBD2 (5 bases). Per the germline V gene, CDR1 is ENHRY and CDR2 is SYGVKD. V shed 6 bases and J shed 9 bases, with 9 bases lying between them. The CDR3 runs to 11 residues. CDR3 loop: CAISPDSEQFF. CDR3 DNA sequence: TGTGCCATCAGCCCGGACTCTGAGCAGTTCTTC.

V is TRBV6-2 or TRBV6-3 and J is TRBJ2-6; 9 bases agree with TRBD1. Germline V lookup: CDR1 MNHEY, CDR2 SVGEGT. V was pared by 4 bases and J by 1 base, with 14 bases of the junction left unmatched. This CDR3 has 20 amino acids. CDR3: CASSSHALGTGLSGANVLTF. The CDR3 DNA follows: TGTGCCAGCAGTTCCCACGCCCTCGGGACAGGGCTGTCTGGGGCCAACGTCCTGACTTTC.

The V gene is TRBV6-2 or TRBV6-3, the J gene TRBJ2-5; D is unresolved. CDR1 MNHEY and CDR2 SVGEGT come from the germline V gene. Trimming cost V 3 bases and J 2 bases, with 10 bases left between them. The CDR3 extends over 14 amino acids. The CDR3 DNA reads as TGTGCCAGCAGTTATTCGAACCAACAAGAGACCCAGTACTTC. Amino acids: CASSYSNQQETQYF.

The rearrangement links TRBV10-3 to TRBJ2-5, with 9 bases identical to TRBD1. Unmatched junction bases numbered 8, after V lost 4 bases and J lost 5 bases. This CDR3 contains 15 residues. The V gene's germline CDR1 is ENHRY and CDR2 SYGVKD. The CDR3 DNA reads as TGTGCCATCAGTGCGGGGACAGGGTTGTTGGAGACCCAGTACTTC. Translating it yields CAISAGTGLLETQYF.

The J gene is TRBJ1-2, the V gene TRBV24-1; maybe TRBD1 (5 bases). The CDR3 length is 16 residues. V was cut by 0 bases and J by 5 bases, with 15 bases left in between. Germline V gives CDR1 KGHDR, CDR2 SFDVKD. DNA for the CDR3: TGTGCCACCAGTGATTTGATTGGCGGCAGGGTGTATGGCTACACCTTC. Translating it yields CATSDLIGGRVYGYTF.